This passage covers 25 T cell receptor beta chains from one sample sequenced in a study of T cells in Graves' hyperthyroidism and ophthalmopathy. Researchers amplified the TCR beta CDR3 regions from RNA transcripts. The HTBI primer set drove a first-round RT-PCR of the TCR CDR3. TCRdb itself ran the multiplex PCR reads through MiXCR, one entry per CDR3 protein. Of a few hundred thousand distinct CDR3 sequences detected, roughly 15% appear once; the ten largest clones hold 2.5% to 4%. The sample was blood. The receptors here all came from a woman in her thirties or forties with Graves' ophthalmopathy.

This clonotype was recorded many times. The chain joins TRBV6-1 to TRBJ2-3, with 9 positions matching TRBD2. This CDR3 is 17 amino acids long. With 5 bases clipped from V and 0 bases from J, the junction kept 9 bases outside the gene matches. Germline assignment: CDR1 MNHNS and CDR2 SASEGT. CDR3 amino acids: CASSPTRTSVSTDTQYF. CDR3 DNA: TGTGCCAGCAGTCCTACCCGGACTAGCGTCAGCACAGATACGCAGTATTTT.

In this sample, this clonotype turned up many times. The J gene is TRBJ2-7, the V gene TRBV20-1; D gene unclear. This CDR3 is 13 amino acids long. The germline V and J ends were trimmed by 1 base and 5 bases, with 12 bases remaining between them. Germline V gene data show CDR1 as DFQATT and CDR2 as SNEGSKA (reference sequence). CDR3 in amino acids: CSARGASRNEQYF. The CDR3 nucleotides read TGCAGTGCTAGAGGCGCCAGCAGGAACGAGCAGTACTTC.

This clonotype was picked up a small number of times. The rearrangement uses TRBV6-1 and TRBJ2-1; 11 nucleotides match TRBD1. The CDR3 sequence is 15 residues long. V lost 4 bases and J lost 13; bases outside the gene matches: 12. Per the germline V gene, CDR1 is MNHNS and CDR2 is SASEGT. Here the CDR3 reads CASSVGQGASSVQFF. Here the CDR3 DNA reads TGTGCCAGCAGTGTAGGACAGGGGGCGTCCTCCGTCCAGTTCTTC.

V gene TRBV12-3 or TRBV12-4 combines with J gene TRBJ1-3; D ambiguous. The CDR3 runs to 15 residues. V lost 2 bases, J lost 0 bases, and 8 bases lay in between. CDR3 sequence reads: CASSLMDHSGNTIYF. The CDR3, as DNA: TGTGCCAGCAGTTTAATGGATCACTCTGGAAACACCATATATTTT.

This clonotype was detected only a few times. The chain is built from TRBV30 and TRBJ1-2; 9 bases fit TRBD1. CDR1 is GTSNPN and CDR2 is SVGIG in the germline V gene (reference sequence). Losses at the gene ends were 5 bases for V and 1 base for J; bases not matched to a gene: 2. The CDR3 covers 13 residues. Written as DNA, the CDR3 is TGTGCCTGGGCGACAGGGGGTAACTATGGCTACACCTTC. Translation gives CAWATGGNYGYTF.

There are many counts of this clonotype. In DNA, the CDR3 is TGTGCCAGCACGTCCTATGGGGACGGATACAATGAGCAGTTCTTC. Its protein is CASTSYGDGYNEQFF. The gene calls are TRBV12-3 or TRBV12-4 and TRBJ2-1; either TRBD1 or TRBD2 may supply D (5 bases each). V lost 7 bases to trimming and J lost 4 bases, with 17 bases between them. The CDR3 is made up of 15 amino acids.

The J gene is TRBJ1-4, the V gene TRBV7-9; the D is unclear. Germline CDR1 reads SEHNR; CDR2 reads FQNEAQ (reference sequence). The CDR3 totals 15 residues. V lost 4 bases and J lost 5, with 14 bases in between. CDR3 bases: TGTGCCAGCAGCTCTTGGGCAGGAAAAAATGAAAAACTGTTTTTT. Protein product: CASSSWAGKNEKLFF.

This clonotype was observed at least ten times. This chain joins TRBV6-1 and TRBJ2-2; no definite D call. This CDR3 has 13 residues. V lost 7 bases and J 1 base, leaving 7 bases between the germline ends. Germline CDR1 MNHNS, CDR2 SASEGT. This CDR3 is CASTERNTGELFF. CDR3 coding DNA: TGTGCCAGCACCGAGCGGAACACCGGGGAGCTGTTTTTT.

The chain couples TRBV5-1 to TRBJ2-3; perhaps TRBD1 as D (6 bases). CDR3 length: 14 amino acids. Trimming shortened V by 2 bases and J by 2 bases, and 9 bases separated the two germline ends. Germline V gene sequence: CDR1 SGHRS, CDR2 YFSETQ. The CDR3 region has the DNA TGCGCCAGCAGCTTCCAGGGGATCACAGATACGCAGTATTTT. This codes for CASSFQGITDTQYF.

In its sample, this clonotype was seen a few times. The chain combines TRBV7-3 with TRBJ2-3, with TRBD1 matching 9 bases. Germline assignment: CDR1 SGHTA and CDR2 FQGTGA. The CDR3 covers 15 residues. With 5 bases clipped from V and 5 bases from J, the junction kept 8 bases outside the gene matches. CDR3 in amino acids: CASSPQGQGIDTQYF. The CDR3 DNA sequence: TGTGCCAGCAGCCCCCAAGGACAGGGGATAGATACGCAGTATTTT.

This clonotype was counted only a few times. The chain couples TRBV5-6 to TRBJ1-5; weak D call: TRBD1 (5 bases). With 2 bases removed from V and 7 bases from J, the gap between germline ends came to 16 bases. Germline-derived CDR1 and CDR2 are SGHDT and YYEEEE. The CDR3 has 15 amino acids. Here the CDR3 reads CASSLAGLPGQPQHF. CDR3 in DNA: TGTGCCAGCAGCTTAGCGGGACTCCCGGGACAGCCCCAGCATTTT. The variable domain in full, completed from reference TRBV5-6 and TRBJ1-5, reads DAGVTQSPTHLIKTRGQQVTLRCSPKSGHDTVSWYQQALGQGPQFIFQYYEEEERQRGNFPDRFSGHQFPNYSSELNVNALLLGDSALYLCASSLAGLPGQPQHFGDGTRLSIL.

In this sample, this clonotype turned up a few times. The rearrangement links TRBV15 to TRBJ1-3, with D perhaps TRBD1 (6 bases). Germline CDR1 and CDR2: LNHNV and YYDKDF (reference sequence). V shed 3 bases and J shed 6 bases, with 18 bases lying between them. The length of the CDR3 is 16 residues. The DNA of the CDR3 is TGTGCCACCAGCAGCGGGACACCCGACCGGGCAAACACCATATATTTT. The encoded protein is CATSSGTPDRANTIYF. Using reference TRBV15 and TRBJ1-3 for the parts outside the CDR3, the full variable domain is DAMVIQNPRYQVTQFGKPVTLSCSQTLNHNVMYWYQQKSSQAPKLLFHYYDKDFNNEADTPDNFQSRRPNTSFCFLDIRSPGLGDTAMYLCATSSGTPDRANTIYFGEGSWLTVV.

This clonotype occurred many times. The genes are TRBV6-1 and TRBJ2-4; perhaps TRBD1 as D (6 bases). The CDR3 contains 14 residues. Trimming removed 7 bases from V and 2 bases from J, with 12 bases in between. Germline lookup yields CDR1 MNHNS and CDR2 SASEGT. Written as DNA, the CDR3 is TGTGCCAGCAACGTACAGGGTACCAAAAACATTCAGTACTTC. As protein: CASNVQGTKNIQYF.

This chain connects TRBV5-1 to TRBJ2-5, with TRBD2 matching 7 bases. With V trimmed by 0 bases and J by 4 bases, 12 bases remained unmatched. The germline CDR1 and CDR2 sequences are SGHRS and YFSETQ. The CDR3 contains 17 residues. CDR3 DNA sequence: TGCGCCAGCAGCTTGGGCGGGGGTCGCGGGGCCCGAGAGACCCAGTACTTC. Residues: CASSLGGGRGARETQYF.

As for this clonotype: With a much larger clone just one base away, this may be a read error. The V call is TRBV7-2, the J call TRBJ2-5; the match to TRBD2 covers 7 bases. Germline lookup yields CDR1 SGHTA and CDR2 FQGNSA. The CDR3 runs 14 residues. The CDR3 DNA is TGTGCCCGCAGCTTAGCGGGCACGTCGGAGACCCAGTACTTC. Translation gives CARSLAGTSETQYF.

This clonotype was picked up many times. The V and J genes are TRBV3-1 and TRBJ2-7; D could derive from TRBD1 or TRBD2 (5 bases each). The CDR3 totals 13 residues. CDR1 and CDR2 from the germline V gene are LGHDT and YNNKEL (reference sequence). V lost 0 bases, J lost 9 bases, and 12 bases lay in between. The CDR3 here is CASSQDNRDPQYF. The DNA for the CDR3 is TGTGCCAGCAGCCAAGATAACCGGGACCCGCAGTACTTC.

The V call is TRBV20-1, the J call TRBJ1-1; 10 bases are shared with TRBD1. CDR1 DFQATT and CDR2 SNEGSKA come from the germline V gene (reference sequence). The CDR3 covers 13 residues. The V gene end was trimmed by 8 bases and the J gene end by 2 bases; junction bases not matched to a gene: 5. The CDR3 protein is CSLRDRGNTEAFF. For the CDR3, the DNA is TGCAGTCTACGGGACAGGGGAAACACTGAAGCTTTCTTT.

This sequence joins TRBV29-1 and TRBJ1-2; D is possibly TRBD1 (5 bases). In germline, CDR1 is SQVTM, CDR2 ANQGSEA. Trimming took off 4 bases at V and 4 bases at J, with 10 bases between the two ends. The CDR3 sequence is 12 residues long. The CDR3 region has the DNA TGCAGCGTTGTTGACAGTCGCTATGGCTACACCTTC. The encoded protein is CSVVDSRYGYTF.

This clonotype was seen repeatedly, ten times or more. The rearrangement links TRBV3-1 to TRBJ1-6; D remains unclear. The CDR3 is made up of 13 amino acids. Germline V CDR1 and CDR2: LGHDT, YNNKEL (reference sequence). V lost 0 bases and J 9 bases, leaving 6 bases between the germline ends. The CDR3 protein is CASSQDWRSPLHF. The DNA of the CDR3 is TGTGCCAGCAGCCAAGACTGGCGTTCACCCCTCCACTTT.

This clonotype was found many times. CDR3 in amino acids: CASSRGSQMNTEAFF. CDR3 nucleotide sequence: TGTGCCAGCAGTCGGGGGAGTCAAATGAACACTGAAGCTTTCTTT. The V gene is TRBV7-9, the J gene TRBJ1-1; D is perhaps TRBD1 (5 bases). V gave up 6 bases and J gave up 0 bases, with 14 bases separating them. Germline V gives CDR1 SEHNR, CDR2 FQNEAQ (reference sequence). This CDR3 contains 15 residues.

This clonotype was counted between two and nine times. The chain recombines TRBV20-1 with TRBJ2-5, with D possibly matching TRBD2 (6 bases). The germline V gene encodes CDR1 DFQATT and CDR2 SNEGSKA (reference sequence). The CDR3 is made up of 16 amino acids. Trimming took 6 bases from V and 7 from J, leaving 27 bases between them. The CDR3 loop reads CSARRGSSFEGWTQYF. The CDR3 nucleotides read TGCAGTGCGCGGCGGGGCAGCAGCTTCGAGGGATGGACCCAGTACTTC.

This clonotype was counted a few times. J is TRBJ2-1 and V is TRBV7-9; 8 bases line up with TRBD2. Per germline, CDR1 SEHNR and CDR2 FQNEAQ (reference sequence). The junction had 4 bases not matched to a gene; V was cut back by 2 bases and J by 7 bases. This CDR3 comprises 14 residues. The CDR3, as DNA: TGTGCCAGCAGCTTACCGGGAGGGCCTAATGAGCAGTTCTTC. Its protein product is CASSLPGGPNEQFF.

The V gene is TRBV4-1, the J gene TRBJ2-2; 9 bases align to TRBD2. Trimming cost V 9 bases and J 6 bases; bases outside gene matches: 11. The length of the CDR3 is 15 residues. CDR1 and CDR2 (germline): MGHRA, YSYEKL. The CDR3 DNA sequence: TGCGCCAGGGCTGTCTTAGCGGGAGTTTCCGGGGAGCTGTTTTTT. This gives the protein CARAVLAGVSGELFF.

This clonotype was found many times. V gene TRBV11-2 combines with J gene TRBJ1-1, with D possibly matching TRBD1 (6 bases). CDR3 length: 17 amino acids. The V and J ends lost 0 bases and 10 bases respectively, with 24 bases between them. CDR1 is SGHAT, CDR2 FQNNGV, per germline. CDR3 sequence (DNA): TGTGCCAGCAGCTTAGATCGTCGGACGGGACAATCTGTCGGAGCTTTCTTT. This gives the protein CASSLDRRTGQSVGAFF.

This clonotype has only a few counts. This chain links TRBV6-1 with TRBJ1-2; D is possibly TRBD1 (6 bases). V was pared by 7 bases and J by 0 bases, with 15 bases between. Germline V CDR1 and CDR2: MNHNS, SASEGT. The length of the CDR3 is 15 residues. Here the CDR3 DNA reads TGTGCCAGCATGGGGGCGGGTAGTCCTAACTATGGCTACACCTTC. This gives the protein CASMGAGSPNYGYTF.